The 29 T cell receptor beta chains below were found in one sample sequenced in a study of blood T cells in healthy people across ages (dated by TCRdb to between 2015 and 2016). The library was generated by 5' RACE. Instrument on record: Illumina HiSeq 2500. The second PCR ran for roughly 7 to 12 cycles and used a J-beta primer mix along with a sample-barcoded 5' primer. TCRdb took the public reads, trimmed them with fastp at Q25, ran MiXCR for clone calling and kept in-frame beta chains. Duplicate CDR3 protein sequences are folded into a single record with the most common DNA and genes. This sample is represented by over a million distinct CDR3 sequences; 35% to 45% of them were singletons. The top ten hold 7.9% of the sample. Sequencing was carried out using blood. The receptors here all came from a woman aged 18-30 years in good health.

With regard to this clonotype: A much bigger clone sits one base away, suggesting this may be a read error. This chain links TRBV2 with TRBJ2-3, with D perhaps matching TRBD2 (6 bases). The V end was cut by 4 bases, the J end by 3 bases, with 11 bases between. This CDR3 comprises 14 residues. In germline, CDR1 is SNHLY, CDR2 FYNNEI. The CDR3, as DNA: TGTGCCAGCAGTGGGACTATTCAGACAGATACGCAGTATTTT. This gives the protein CASSGTIQTDTQYF.

This clonotype has a handful of counts. Here the CDR3 DNA reads TGTGCCAGCAATGACAGGGCAGATGGCTACACCTTC. This encodes CASNDRADGYTF. This rearrangement joins TRBV28 to TRBJ1-2; 7 positions match TRBD1. CDR1 and CDR2 (germline): MDHEN, SYDVKM. The CDR3 consists of 12 residues. J was trimmed by 6 bases and V by 7 bases; bases with no gene match: 5.

This clonotype came up a few times. The chain joins TRBV25-1 to TRBJ2-1, with D perhaps given as TRBD1 or TRBD2 (5 bases each). Germline loops: CDR1 MGHDK, CDR2 SYGVNS. Trimming cost V 0 bases and J 7 bases, with 16 bases left between them. The CDR3 consists of 16 residues. For the CDR3, the DNA is TGTGCCAGCAGTGAATATTTCGGGACGCACCCAAATGAGCAGTTCTTC. This gives the protein CASSEYFGTHPNEQFF.

In its sample, this clonotype was seen a few times. This chain joins TRBV5-5 and TRBJ2-5, with 8 bases aligning to TRBD1. The end of the DNA is better explained by TRBJ2-7, so the J call may be wrong. The CDR3 has 15 residues. CDR1 and CDR2 (germline): SGHKS, YYEKEE (reference sequence). CDR3 bases: TGTGCCAGCAGCTTAGGATACAGGGGGGACGGCGAGCAGTACTTC. Translated, it gives CASSLGYRGDGEQYF.

The CDR3: CASSFRTSGIDEQYF. For the CDR3, the DNA is TGTGCCAGCAGCTTCCGGACTAGCGGGATCGACGAGCAGTACTTC. The V call is TRBV9, the J call TRBJ2-5; 12 bases agree with TRBD2. The end of the DNA aligns better with TRBJ2-7, so the J call may be wrong. Germline CDR1 is SGDLS and CDR2 is YYNGEE. The CDR3 is made up of 15 amino acids.

This clonotype was seen only a few times. The chain has TRBV3-1 and TRBJ2-5; D call uncertain. Between the trimmed V and J ends, which lost 1 base and 7 bases, there was a span of 7 bases. The CDR3 covers 12 residues. Germline loops: CDR1 LGHDT, CDR2 YNNKEL (reference sequence). The CDR3 loop is CASSQVSATQYF. In DNA, the CDR3 is TGTGCCAGCAGCCAAGTCAGTGCGACCCAGTACTTC.

This clonotype has only a few counts. The chain couples TRBV7-2 to TRBJ2-4; D uncertain. The J call is doubtful: the DNA matches TRBJ2-7 better. This CDR3 comprises 13 residues. Per the germline V gene, CDR1 is SGHTA and CDR2 is FQGNSA. CDR3 in amino acids: CASSLGTAREQYF. The CDR3, as DNA: TGTGCCAGCAGCTTAGGGACCGCACGCGAGCAGTACTTC.

This chain links TRBV12-3 or TRBV12-4 with TRBJ2-1; tentative D call: TRBD2 (6 bases). The CDR3 is 15 amino acids. V was trimmed by 5 bases and J by 8 bases, leaving 19 bases between them. The CDR3 sequence: CASSPRGTMVDEQFF. For the CDR3, the DNA is TGTGCCAGCAGTCCCCGGGGGACGATGGTCGATGAGCAGTTCTTC.

The sample holds a few counts of this clonotype. The CDR3 here is CATSAPGIADTQYF. The CDR3 region has the DNA TGTGCCACCAGCGCTCCGGGAATCGCAGATACGCAGTATTTT. The J gene is TRBJ2-3, the V gene TRBV15; TRBD2 is a possible D gene (5 bases). This CDR3 region has 14 residues. V lost 5 bases, J lost 4 bases, and 13 bases lay in between. The germline gives CDR1 LNHNV, CDR2 YYDKDF (reference sequence).

The table lists this clonotype with a few counts. The CDR3 here is CASGTGRVITGELFF. CDR3 bases: TGTGCCAGCGGTACAGGGCGGGTGATCACCGGGGAGCTGTTTTTT. The chain combines TRBV12-3 or TRBV12-4 with TRBJ2-2, with D possibly TRBD1 on 6 matching bases. This CDR3 region has 15 residues. The V gene lost 8 bases and the J gene lost 4 bases, with 17 bases spanning the gap.

This clonotype appeared a few times. This chain joins TRBV2 and TRBJ2-3; no firm D call. The CDR3 is 16 residues long. The germline V and J ends were trimmed by 6 bases and 0 bases, with 16 bases remaining between them. Germline values: CDR1 SNHLY, CDR2 FYNNEI. The CDR3 protein is CASRGIGTSSTDTQYF. The CDR3 bases are TGTGCCAGCAGGGGTATTGGTACCAGTAGCACAGATACGCAGTATTTT.

The rearrangement joins TRBV5-5 to TRBJ2-5, with 9 nucleotides matching TRBD2. Matching the DNA end better, TRBJ2-7 makes the J call doubtful. This CDR3 comprises 16 residues. Germline V gene data show CDR1 as SGHKS and CDR2 as YYEKEE (reference sequence). CDR3 amino acids: CASSLGAGGYVNEQYF. As DNA, the CDR3 is TGTGCCAGCAGCTTGGGTGCGGGAGGGTATGTAAACGAGCAGTACTTC.

This sequence joins TRBV7-3 and TRBJ2-5; 11 bases align to TRBD2. The CDR3 is 16 residues long. In germline, CDR1 is SGHTA, CDR2 FQGTGA. The V gene end was trimmed by 3 bases and the J gene end by 5 bases; junction bases not matched to a gene: 8. CDR3 loop: CASSFLAGGPKETQYF. CDR3 nucleotides: TGTGCCAGCAGCTTTTTAGCGGGGGGGCCTAAGGAGACCCAGTACTTC.

The J gene is TRBJ2-7, the V gene TRBV18, with TRBD2 identical over 9 bases. The CDR3 totals 15 residues. Germline loops: CDR1 KGHSH, CDR2 LQKENI. Trimming cost V 6 bases and J 7 bases; bases outside gene matches: 13. The CDR3 loop is CASSPASGTSGEQYF. The CDR3 coding sequence is TGTGCCAGCTCTCCGGCTAGCGGGACATCGGGAGAGCAGTACTTC.

This clonotype has only a few counts. This sequence joins TRBV10-3 and TRBJ2-7; D assignment may be TRBD1 or TRBD2 (6 bases each). The CDR3 sequence is 16 residues long. Per germline, CDR1 ENHRY and CDR2 SYGVKD. The germline V and J ends were trimmed by 8 bases and 0 bases, with 20 bases remaining between them. The CDR3 DNA follows: TGTGCCATCGGGGGGCCGGGACTGGGATACTCCTACGAGCAGTACTTC. This gives the protein CAIGGPGLGYSYEQYF.

This clonotype was observed once. This sequence joins TRBV4-1 and TRBJ1-5; TRBD1 agrees at 8 bases. Near its end, the DNA agrees better with TRBJ2-3, so the J call may be wrong. CDR3 length: 15 residues. From germline, CDR1 is MGHRA and CDR2 YSYEKL. DNA for the CDR3: TGCGCCAGCAGCCAAGATTCAGGGGGCCGTCAGCCCCAGTATTTT. Residues: CASSQDSGGRQPQYF.

The J gene is TRBJ2-6, the V gene TRBV27; 8 bases agree with TRBD1. The length of the CDR3 is 18 residues. Germline loops: CDR1 MNHEY, CDR2 SMNVEV (reference sequence). The trim removed 3 bases at V and 2 bases at J, leaving 9 bases unmatched. The CDR3 DNA follows: TGTGCCAGCAGTTTGCCGACAGGGGAGGACCCTGGGGCCAACGTCCTGACTTTC. Amino acid sequence: CASSLPTGEDPGANVLTF.

This clonotype was detected only once. The CDR3 reads CASGPAGGITYNEQFF. In DNA form, the CDR3 reads TGTGCTAGTGGCCCCGCTGGGGGTATCACCTACAATGAGCAGTTCTTC. The genes are TRBV12-5 and TRBJ2-1; D is perhaps TRBD1 or TRBD2 (5 bases each). Germline V lookup: CDR1 LGHNT, CDR2 FRNRAP. The CDR3 is made up of 16 amino acids. Trimming took 6 bases from V and 2 from J, leaving 17 bases between them.

The chain is built from TRBV29-1 and TRBJ1-2; D unclear. The CDR3 runs to 17 residues. Germline CDR1 reads SQVTM; CDR2 reads ANQGSEA. The germline V and J ends were trimmed by 3 bases and 0 bases, with 20 bases remaining between them. The CDR3 nucleotides are TGCAGCGTTGATCAAGCGGGTAGTGTGGCGTCTAACTATGGCTACACCTTC. Amino acid sequence: CSVDQAGSVASNYGYTF.

This clonotype has only a few counts. The rearrangement joins TRBV5-6 to TRBJ1-2; 7 bases map to TRBD1. V lost 4 bases and J lost 6; bases outside the gene matches: 6. CDR1 is SGHDT, CDR2 YYEEEE, per germline. The CDR3 has 13 amino acids. The CDR3 reads CASSDLTGDGYTF. CDR3 DNA sequence: TGTGCCAGCAGCGACCTTACAGGGGATGGCTACACCTTC. Full variable domain (remainder filled in from reference TRBV5-6 and TRBJ1-2): DAGVTQSPTHLIKTRGQQVTLRCSPKSGHDTVSWYQQALGQGPQFIFQYYEEEERQRGNFPDRFSGHQFPNYSSELNVNALLLGDSALYLCASSDLTGDGYTFGSGTRLTVV.

In this sample, this clonotype turned up a few times. This sequence joins TRBV6-1 and TRBJ2-7, with 8 bases matching TRBD2. The V and J ends lost 1 base and 0 bases, in that order; junction bases with no gene match: 8. The length of the CDR3 is 17 residues. Germline V gene lookup returns CDR1 MNHNS and CDR2 SASEGT. CDR3 nucleotide sequence: TGTGCCAGCAGTGAAGGAAGGGTCGGGAGGGCCTCCTACGAGCAGTACTTC. This encodes CASSEGRVGRASYEQYF.

This chain joins TRBV20-1 and TRBJ1-2; tentative D call: TRBD1 (5 bases). V lost 5 bases, J lost 8 bases, and 9 bases lay in between. Per germline, CDR1 DFQATT and CDR2 SNEGSKA (reference sequence). CDR3 size: 10 residues. The CDR3 reads CSALTEGYTF. The CDR3 DNA reads TGCAGTGCTTTGACAGAAGGCTACACCTTC.

The chain links TRBV27 to TRBJ2-1; D possibly uses TRBD1 or TRBD2 (5 bases each). V lost 5 bases to trimming and J lost 15 bases, with 14 bases between them. This CDR3 is 11 amino acids long. Germline loops: CDR1 MNHEY, CDR2 SMNVEV (reference sequence). Here the CDR3 DNA reads TGTGCCAGCAGTCCCCCGCCGGGGCTGTTCTTC. This codes for CASSPPPGLFF.

This sequence joins TRBV30 and TRBJ2-1; 8 nucleotides agree with TRBD2. Germline V gives CDR1 GTSNPN, CDR2 SVGIG (reference sequence). J lost 2 bases, V lost 8 bases, and 8 bases had no gene match. The CDR3 is 14 residues long. The CDR3: CAAIGRDPYNEQFF. CDR3 bases: TGTGCCGCTATCGGGAGGGATCCCTACAATGAGCAGTTCTTC.

V usage is TRBV25-1 and J usage is TRBJ1-1; the match to TRBD1 covers 12 bases. Germline CDR1 reads MGHDK; CDR2 reads SYGVNS. The CDR3 spans 16 residues. After removal of 4 bases from V and 3 bases from J, the junction contained 6 bases not matched to a gene. CDR3 in DNA: TGTGCCAGCAGTGGGGGACAGGGGGCTAGGGACACTGAAGCTTTCTTT. This gives the protein CASSGGQGARDTEAFF.

This sequence joins TRBV20-1 and TRBJ1-4; D gene unclear. The CDR3 has 13 amino acids. Germline CDR1 is DFQATT and CDR2 is SNEGSKA (reference sequence). Deletions cut 5 bases from V and 6 bases from J, with 13 bases between. CDR3: CSAGKAVDEKLFF. The CDR3 DNA reads TGCAGTGCTGGGAAGGCGGTTGATGAAAAACTGTTTTTT.

The rearrangement uses TRBV20-1 and TRBJ1-6; 10 positions match TRBD1. Germline trimming cut 5 bases from V and 13 bases from J; bases unmatched to any gene: 14. The CDR3 is 15 amino acids. Germline V lookup: CDR1 DFQATT, CDR2 SNEGSKA (reference sequence). The CDR3 reads CSAPQPGQGFGPLHF. CDR3 DNA sequence: TGCAGTGCTCCTCAACCGGGACAGGGGTTTGGGCCCCTCCACTTT.

Regarding this clonotype: This may arise from a read error, as a much more abundant clone is one base away. The V and J genes are TRBV5-1 and TRBJ2-1, with 13 bases lining up with TRBD2. Germline loops: CDR1 SGHRS, CDR2 YFSETQ. This CDR3 has 15 residues. CDR3 region: CASSSTSGRHNERFF. The CDR3 DNA follows: TGCGCCAGCAGCTCGACTAGCGGGAGGCACAATGAGCGGTTCTTC.

This clonotype was seen repeatedly, ten times or more. This chain uses TRBV4-1 with TRBJ1-2, with a weak D call TRBD1 (5 bases). V was shortened by 5 bases and J by 3 bases, with 13 bases between the two germline ends. Germline-derived CDR1 and CDR2 are MGHRA and YSYEKL. This CDR3 region has 14 residues. DNA of the CDR3: TGCGCCAGCAGCACACCCGGGACGGACTATGGCTACACCTTC. As protein: CASSTPGTDYGYTF.